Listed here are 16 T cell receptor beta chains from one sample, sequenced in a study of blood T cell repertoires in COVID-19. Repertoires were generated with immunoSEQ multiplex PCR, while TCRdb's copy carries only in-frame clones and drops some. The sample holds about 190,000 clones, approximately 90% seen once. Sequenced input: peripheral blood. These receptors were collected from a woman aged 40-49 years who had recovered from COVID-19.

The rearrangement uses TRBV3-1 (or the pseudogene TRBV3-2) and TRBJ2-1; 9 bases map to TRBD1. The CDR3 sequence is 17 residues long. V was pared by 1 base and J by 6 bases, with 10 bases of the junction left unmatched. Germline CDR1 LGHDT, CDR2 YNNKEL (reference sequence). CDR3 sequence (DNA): TGTGCCAGCAGCCAAGGAAGCCCGGGACAGGGAATCAATGAGCAGTTCTTC. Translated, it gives CASSQGSPGQGINEQFF.

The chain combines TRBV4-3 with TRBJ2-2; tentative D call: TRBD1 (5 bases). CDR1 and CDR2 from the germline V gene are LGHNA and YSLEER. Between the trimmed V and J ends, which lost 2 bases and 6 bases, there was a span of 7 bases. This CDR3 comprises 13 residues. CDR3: CASSQQGAGELFF. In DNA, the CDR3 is TGCGCCAGCAGCCAACAGGGCGCCGGGGAGCTGTTTTTT.

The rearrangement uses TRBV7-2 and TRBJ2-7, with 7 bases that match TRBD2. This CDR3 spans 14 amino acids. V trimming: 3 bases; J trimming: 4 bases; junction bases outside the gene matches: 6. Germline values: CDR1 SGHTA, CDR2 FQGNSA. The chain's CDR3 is CASSFSGGSYEQYF. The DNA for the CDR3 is TGTGCCAGCAGCTTCAGTGGCGGGAGTTACGAGCAGTACTTC.

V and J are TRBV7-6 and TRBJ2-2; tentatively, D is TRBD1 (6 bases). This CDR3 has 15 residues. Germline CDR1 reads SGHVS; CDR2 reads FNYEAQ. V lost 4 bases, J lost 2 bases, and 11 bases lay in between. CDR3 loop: CASSSGQLNTGELFF. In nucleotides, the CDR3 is TGTGCCAGCAGCTCGGGACAACTTAACACCGGGGAGCTGTTTTTT. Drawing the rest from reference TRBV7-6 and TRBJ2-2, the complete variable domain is GAGVSQSPRYKVTKRGQDVALRCDPISGHVSLYWYRQALGQGPEFLTYFNYEAQQDKSGLPNDRFSAERPEGSISTLTIQRTEQRDSAMYRCASSSGQLNTGELFFGEGSRLTVL.

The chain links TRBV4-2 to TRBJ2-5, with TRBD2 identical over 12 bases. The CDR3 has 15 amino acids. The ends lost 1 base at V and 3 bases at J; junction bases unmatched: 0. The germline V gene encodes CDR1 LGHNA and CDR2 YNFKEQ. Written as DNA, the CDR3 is TGTGCCAGCAGCCAAGGACTAGCGGGAGAAGAGACCCAGTACTTC. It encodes CASSQGLAGEETQYF.

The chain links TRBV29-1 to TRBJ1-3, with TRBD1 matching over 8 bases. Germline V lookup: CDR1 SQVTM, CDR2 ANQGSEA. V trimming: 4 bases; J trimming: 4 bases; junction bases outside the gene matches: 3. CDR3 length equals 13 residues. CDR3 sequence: CSVGTGSGNTIYF. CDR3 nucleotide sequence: TGCAGCGTTGGGACAGGGAGCGGAAACACCATATATTTT.

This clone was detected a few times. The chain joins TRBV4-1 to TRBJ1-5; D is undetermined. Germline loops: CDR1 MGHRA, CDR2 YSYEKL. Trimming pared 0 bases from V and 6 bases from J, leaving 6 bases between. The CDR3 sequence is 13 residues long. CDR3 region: CASSQDRFQPQHF. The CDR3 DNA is TGCGCCAGCAGCCAAGACAGGTTTCAGCCCCAGCATTTT.

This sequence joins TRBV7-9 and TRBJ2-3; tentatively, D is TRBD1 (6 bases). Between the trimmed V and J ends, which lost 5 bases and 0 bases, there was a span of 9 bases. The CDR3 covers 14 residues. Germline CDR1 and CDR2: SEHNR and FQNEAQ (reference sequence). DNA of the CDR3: TGTGCCAGCAGCCGACAGGTTAGCACAGATACGCAGTATTTT. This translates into CASSRQVSTDTQYF.

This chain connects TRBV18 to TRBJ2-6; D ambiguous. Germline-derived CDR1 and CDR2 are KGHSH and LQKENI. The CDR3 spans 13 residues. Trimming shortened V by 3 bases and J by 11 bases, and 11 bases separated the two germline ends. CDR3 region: CASSPQAPDVLTF. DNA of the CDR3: TGTGCCAGCTCACCTCAAGCCCCCGACGTCCTGACTTTC.

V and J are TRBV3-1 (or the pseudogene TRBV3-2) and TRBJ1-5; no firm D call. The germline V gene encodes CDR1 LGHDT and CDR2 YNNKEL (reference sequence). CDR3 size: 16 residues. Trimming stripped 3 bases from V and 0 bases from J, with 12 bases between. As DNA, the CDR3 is TGTGCCAGCAGCCAGGGCTCAGAAACTAGCAATCAGCCCCAGCATTTT. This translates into CASSQGSETSNQPQHF.

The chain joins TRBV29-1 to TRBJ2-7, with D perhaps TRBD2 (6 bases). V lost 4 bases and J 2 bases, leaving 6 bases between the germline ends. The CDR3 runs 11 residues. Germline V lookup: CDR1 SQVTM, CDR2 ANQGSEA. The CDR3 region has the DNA TGCAGCGTTGGGGAGGCCTACGAGCAGTACTTC. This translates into CSVGEAYEQYF.

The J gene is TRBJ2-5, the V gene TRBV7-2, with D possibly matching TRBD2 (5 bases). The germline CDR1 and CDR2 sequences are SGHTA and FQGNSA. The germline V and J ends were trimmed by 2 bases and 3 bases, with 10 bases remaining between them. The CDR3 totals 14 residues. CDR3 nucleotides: TGTGCCAGCAGCTTATTCGGGGAGAAAGAGACCCAGTACTTC. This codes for CASSLFGEKETQYF.

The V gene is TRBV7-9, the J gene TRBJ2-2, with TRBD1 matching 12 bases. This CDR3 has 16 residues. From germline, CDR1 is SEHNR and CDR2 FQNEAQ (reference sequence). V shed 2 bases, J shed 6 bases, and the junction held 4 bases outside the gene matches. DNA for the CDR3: TGTGCCAGCAGCTTAAAGGGACAGGGGGCGGCCGGGGAGCTGTTTTTT. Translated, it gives CASSLKGQGAAGELFF.

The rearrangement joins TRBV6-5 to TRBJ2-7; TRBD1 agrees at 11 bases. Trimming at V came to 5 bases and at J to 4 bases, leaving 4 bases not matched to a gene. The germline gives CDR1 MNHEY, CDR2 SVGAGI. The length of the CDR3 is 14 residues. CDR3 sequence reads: CASSPRDRGYEQYF. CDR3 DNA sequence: TGTGCCAGCAGTCCCCGGGACAGGGGGTACGAGCAGTACTTC.

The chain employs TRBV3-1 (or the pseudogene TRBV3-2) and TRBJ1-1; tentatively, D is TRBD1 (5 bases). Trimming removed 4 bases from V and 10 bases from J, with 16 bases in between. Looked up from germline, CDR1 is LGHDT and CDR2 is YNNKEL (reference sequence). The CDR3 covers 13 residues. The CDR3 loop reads CASSPQLGGTAFF. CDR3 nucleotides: TGTGCCAGCAGCCCCCAATTGGGGGGTACAGCTTTCTTT.

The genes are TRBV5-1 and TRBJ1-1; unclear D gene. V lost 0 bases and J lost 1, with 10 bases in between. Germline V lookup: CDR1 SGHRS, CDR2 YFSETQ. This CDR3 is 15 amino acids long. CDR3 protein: CASSLVPGGNTEAFF. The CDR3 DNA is TGCGCCAGCAGCTTGGTCCCGGGAGGGAACACTGAAGCTTTCTTT.